The 25 T cell receptor beta chains below were found in one sample sequenced in a study of OX40 agonist ivuxolimab in advanced cancers. Profiled with immunoSEQ multiplex PCR; TCRdb holds only in-frame clones, not every one. The sample includes fewer than 85,000 clones, approximately 91% of them seen just once. The sequencing here drew on CD4+ or CD8+ T cells sorted from blood, taken in a trial of the OX40 agonist ivuxolimab. These receptors were taken from an adult with an advanced solid tumor such as melanoma, head and neck, liver or kidney cancer.

The CDR3 DNA is TGCGCCAGCAGCGTGGACAGCTACGCTGAAGCTTTCTTT. Translation gives CASSVDSYAEAFF. The rearrangement links TRBV5-1 to TRBJ1-1; D is possibly TRBD1 (6 bases). The CDR3 loop spans 13 amino acids. V shed 4 bases and J shed 6 bases, with 13 bases lying between them. Germline lookup yields CDR1 SGHRS and CDR2 YFSETQ.

The chain links TRBV5-4 to TRBJ2-7; D remains unclear. The V gene lost 4 bases and the J gene lost 1 base, with 12 bases spanning the gap. Germline assignment: CDR1 SGHNT and CDR2 YYREEE (reference sequence). The CDR3 has 14 residues. The CDR3 reads CASSQEHASYEQYF. DNA of the CDR3: TGTGCCAGCAGCCAGGAGCATGCTTCCTACGAGCAGTACTTC.

This chain links TRBV7-2 with TRBJ1-2; TRBD1 matches at 9 bases. J lost 7 bases, V lost 7 bases, and 10 bases had no gene match. CDR3 size: 14 residues. Germline V gene lookup returns CDR1 SGHTA and CDR2 FQGNSA. The chain's CDR3 is CASNKITGGSGYTF. CDR3 nucleotides: TGTGCCAGCAACAAAATAACAGGGGGCAGTGGCTACACCTTC. Combining the CDR3 with reference TRBV7-2 and TRBJ1-2 gives the whole variable domain GAGVSQSPSNKVTEKGKDVELRCDPISGHTALYWYRQSLGQGLEFLIYFQGNSAPDKSGLPSDRFSAERTGGSVSTLTIQRTQQEDSAVYLCASNKITGGSGYTFGSGTRLTVV.

The chain links TRBV19 to TRBJ2-1; D is perhaps TRBD2 (6 bases). Trimming removed 5 bases at V and 10 bases at J, with 12 bases between. In germline, CDR1 is LNHDA, CDR2 SQIVND (reference sequence). The CDR3 is 12 amino acids. The DNA of the CDR3 is TGTGCCAGTAGTCCCCGGGGGAAGGAGCAGTTCTTC. Translation: CASSPRGKEQFF.

The CDR3 loop is CASSLRLAGGGGTDTQYF. The CDR3 DNA reads as TGTGCCAGCAGCTTAAGACTAGCGGGAGGGGGGGGCACAGATACGCAGTATTTT. V and J are TRBV11-2 and TRBJ2-3, with 14 bases identical to TRBD2. Germline trimming cut 2 bases from V and 1 base from J; bases unmatched to any gene: 5. The CDR3 is 18 amino acids. The germline CDR1 and CDR2 sequences are SGHAT and FQNNGV. Full variable domain (remainder filled in from reference TRBV11-2 and TRBJ2-3): EAGVAQSPRYKIIEKRQSVAFWCNPISGHATLYWYQQILGQGPKLLIQFQNNGVVDDSQLPKDRFSAERLKGVDSTLKIQPAKLEDSAVYLCASSLRLAGGGGTDTQYFGPGTRLTVL.

This chain uses TRBV14 with TRBJ2-1, with 13 bases identical to TRBD2. Losses at the gene ends were 5 bases for V and 12 bases for J; bases not matched to a gene: 7. Germline V gene lookup returns CDR1 SGHDN and CDR2 FVKESK. The CDR3 consists of 14 residues. CDR3 amino acids: CASSKRLAGGWQFF. CDR3 nucleotides: TGTGCCAGCAGCAAGCGACTAGCGGGAGGATGGCAGTTCTTC.

This sequence joins TRBV14 and TRBJ2-7; a possible D gene is TRBD2 (6 bases). V was shortened by 6 bases and J by 1 base, with 10 bases between the two germline ends. The CDR3 has 13 amino acids. Germline V CDR1 and CDR2: SGHDN, FVKESK. CDR3 bases: TGTGCCAGCAGGAGTAGCGGTTCCTACGAGCAGTACTTC. Amino acids: CASRSSGSYEQYF.

The rearrangement uses TRBV7-9 and TRBJ2-5; 12 nucleotides line up with TRBD2. Germline-derived CDR1 and CDR2 are SEHNR and FQNEAQ (reference sequence). The CDR3 consists of 16 residues. The V segment lost 6 bases and the J segment 1 base; nucleotides outside the gene matches: 6. The CDR3: CASRLAGGLGQETQYF. The CDR3 DNA reads as TGTGCCAGCAGACTAGCGGGAGGCCTCGGCCAAGAGACCCAGTACTTC.

The genes are TRBV5-4 and TRBJ2-2; 7 bases align to TRBD1. The CDR3 loop spans 15 amino acids. J lost 1 base, V lost 4 bases, and 4 bases had no gene match. Looked up from germline, CDR1 is SGHNT and CDR2 is YYREEE (reference sequence). In DNA form, the CDR3 reads TGTGCCAGCAGCCTTGGACAGGTGAACACCGGGGAGCTGTTTTTT. As protein: CASSLGQVNTGELFF.

The chain carries TRBV2 and TRBJ1-6; 8 bases map to TRBD1. The CDR3 has 15 amino acids. CDR1 SNHLY and CDR2 FYNNEI come from the germline V gene. J was trimmed by 7 bases and V by 2 bases; bases with no gene match: 4. Written as DNA, the CDR3 is TGTGCCAGCAGTGAACCGGGACAGGTGAATTCACCCCTCCACTTT. Translated: CASSEPGQVNSPLHF.

The chain joins TRBV15 to TRBJ1-1; no firm D call. Trimming took off 0 bases at V and 7 bases at J, with 15 bases between the two ends. Germline CDR1 is LNHNV and CDR2 is YYDKDF (reference sequence). The CDR3 is 15 residues long. The CDR3 DNA follows: TGTGCCACCAGCAGAGACACCCCCGGGCGGGTTGAAGCTTTCTTT. Amino acids: CATSRDTPGRVEAFF.

The rearrangement links TRBV18 to TRBJ2-2; perhaps TRBD2 as D (5 bases). Germline values: CDR1 KGHSH, CDR2 LQKENI. This CDR3 has 16 residues. Trimming took 3 bases from V and 6 from J, leaving 17 bases between them. The CDR3 loop is CASSPGLAQFAGELFF. The CDR3 DNA is TGTGCCAGCTCACCCGGACTGGCGCAGTTCGCCGGGGAGCTGTTTTTT.

The chain recombines TRBV9 with TRBJ2-3; D is perhaps TRBD1 (6 bases). The CDR3 runs to 14 residues. Deletions cut 3 bases from V and 0 bases from J, with 8 bases between. Germline CDR1 and CDR2: SGDLS and YYNGEE. DNA of the CDR3: TGTGCCAGCAGCGGACAGGAAAGCACAGATACGCAGTATTTT. This encodes CASSGQESTDTQYF.

This clone appeared a few times. V is TRBV5-1 and J is TRBJ2-3, with D possibly being TRBD1 (6 bases). The CDR3 is 14 amino acids. Trimming cost V 4 bases and J 2 bases, with 11 bases left between them. Germline CDR1 and CDR2: SGHRS and YFSETQ. The CDR3 reads CASSRGTHTDTQYF. DNA for the CDR3: TGCGCCAGCAGCCGAGGGACACACACAGATACGCAGTATTTT.

This clone was detected only once. The V gene is TRBV6-5, the J gene TRBJ2-7; 8 positions match TRBD1. Germline V gives CDR1 MNHEY, CDR2 SVGAGI. Germline trimming cut 5 bases from V and 2 bases from J; bases unmatched to any gene: 8. This CDR3 has 15 residues. CDR3 residues: CASSQQWTGPYEQYF. In nucleotides, the CDR3 is TGTGCCAGCAGTCAACAGTGGACAGGGCCCTACGAGCAGTACTTC.

This rearrangement joins TRBV15 to TRBJ2-2, with D hard to call. Trimming shortened V by 1 base and J by 0 bases, and 6 bases separated the two germline ends. This CDR3 contains 15 residues. Germline V gene sequence: CDR1 LNHNV, CDR2 YYDKDF (reference sequence). The CDR3 DNA follows: TGTGCCACCAGCAGAGCGAACTCGAACACCGGGGAGCTGTTTTTT. Translating it yields CATSRANSNTGELFF. The full variable domain, with the rest looked up from reference TRBV15 and TRBJ2-2, is DAMVIQNPRYQVTQFGKPVTLSCSQTLNHNVMYWYQQKSSQAPKLLFHYYDKDFNNEADTPDNFQSRRPNTSFCFLDIRSPGLGDTAMYLCATSRANSNTGELFFGEGSRLTVL.

V usage is TRBV28 and J usage is TRBJ2-6, with a weak D call TRBD1 (6 bases). In germline, CDR1 is MDHEN, CDR2 SYDVKM. The germline V and J ends were trimmed by 3 bases and 0 bases, with 12 bases remaining between them. This CDR3 region has 17 residues. The CDR3 protein is CASSFAGQSSGANVLTF. CDR3 sequence (DNA): TGTGCCAGCAGTTTTGCAGGACAGTCCTCTGGGGCCAACGTCCTGACTTTC.

V gene TRBV6-6 combines with J gene TRBJ2-7; tentative D call: TRBD1 (6 bases). The CDR3 covers 14 residues. Trimming took 1 base from V and 6 from J, leaving 13 bases between them. Germline CDR1 is MNHNY and CDR2 is SVGAGI (reference sequence). CDR3 DNA: TGTGCCAGCAGTTACTATGTACAGGGATCCGAGCAGTACTTC. As protein: CASSYYVQGSEQYF.

CDR3 protein: CASSLALSVNSPLHF. CDR3 coding DNA: TGTGCCAGCAGCTTAGCGCTGTCGGTCAATTCACCCCTCCACTTT. V gene TRBV7-2 combines with J gene TRBJ1-6, with no clear D. Germline V gene data show CDR1 as SGHTA and CDR2 as FQGNSA. This CDR3 has 15 residues. V was clipped by 0 bases and J by 7 bases, with 10 bases between them.

This chain joins TRBV11-1 and TRBJ2-3; TRBD2 matches 11 bases. Germline CDR1 reads SGHAT; CDR2 reads FQDESV (reference sequence). V lost 0 bases and J lost 4; bases outside the gene matches: 12. The length of the CDR3 is 19 residues. CDR3 sequence reads: CASSLATLRLAGGADTQYF. CDR3 nucleotides: TGTGCCAGCAGCTTAGCAACCCTGAGGCTAGCGGGAGGCGCAGATACGCAGTATTTT.

This clone was counted a single time. The chain combines TRBV6-5 with TRBJ2-2; TRBD1 matches at 7 bases. Germline V gives CDR1 MNHEY, CDR2 SVGAGI. This CDR3 is 15 amino acids long. V was pared by 0 bases and J by 5 bases, with 3 bases of the junction left unmatched. The CDR3 nucleotides are TGTGCCAGCAGTTACTCGGGACAGAAAACCGGGGAGCTGTTTTTT. Protein sequence: CASSYSGQKTGELFF.

The V call is TRBV6-6, the J call TRBJ1-1; D not certain. The CDR3 runs to 13 residues. The ends were cut back, 0 bases at V and 2 bases at J, with 4 bases in the middle. Germline CDR1 is MNHNY and CDR2 is SVGAGI (reference sequence). The CDR3 region is CASSYSANTEAFF. The CDR3 DNA follows: TGTGCCAGCAGTTACTCGGCAAACACTGAAGCTTTCTTT.

V and J are TRBV18 and TRBJ2-5; TRBD1 matches at 8 bases. This CDR3 has 13 residues. Germline V gene data show CDR1 as KGHSH and CDR2 as LQKENI. Germline trimming cut 5 bases from V and 5 bases from J; bases unmatched to any gene: 4. The CDR3 is CASSGQGPETQYF. CDR3 nucleotide sequence: TGTGCCAGCTCAGGACAGGGCCCCGAGACCCAGTACTTC.

The rearrangement uses TRBV6-6 and TRBJ2-3, with TRBD1 identical over 7 bases. Germline CDR1 and CDR2: MNHNY and SVGAGI (reference sequence). The CDR3 sequence is 14 residues long. With 4 bases clipped from V and 7 bases from J, the junction kept 8 bases outside the gene matches. In DNA, the CDR3 is TGTGCCAGCAGTTCGAAACAGGGGCGGCATACGCAGTATTTT. It codes for CASSSKQGRHTQYF.

This clone was counted between two and nine times. CDR3 loop: CASRLTGENSYEQYF. The CDR3 coding sequence is TGTGCCAGTAGGCTCACAGGGGAGAACTCCTACGAGCAGTACTTC. The chain carries TRBV19 and TRBJ2-7; 7 positions match TRBD1. V lost 6 bases to trimming and J lost 0 bases; unmatched junction nucleotides: 8. The CDR3 is made up of 15 amino acids. Germline CDR1 is LNHDA and CDR2 is SQIVND (reference sequence). Variable domain in full (rest from reference TRBV19 and TRBJ2-7): DGGITQSPKYLFRKEGQNVTLSCEQNLNHDAMYWYRQDPGQGLRLIYYSQIVNDFQKGDIAEGYSVSREKKESFPLTVTSAQKNPTAFYLCASRLTGENSYEQYFGPGTRLTVT.